This TCR beta chain was retrieved from a study of cytomegalovirus exposure and HLA in healthy donors. Study-level findings and limits: Rarity held for most TCR sequences, but there were some public TCRs that occurred in many donors. There were a few CMV-associated chains whose specificity for CMV antigens was confirmed in vitro.

The CDR3 has 12 amino acids. Germline CDR1 reads SQVTM; CDR2 reads ANQGSEA. V shed 3 bases, J shed 6 bases, and the junction held 3 bases outside the gene matches. Worth noting for this clone: As yet, its antigen is unknown.

Using immunoSEQ multiplex PCR, the repertoire was profiled, and TCRdb retains in-frame clones only, with some absent. The sample lists under 200,000 clones; about 90% were seen once. The sequence derives from a woman aged 18-30 years in good health and CMV-seropositive. V gene TRBV29-1 combines with J gene TRBJ1-1; 8 bases map to TRBD1. Sequenced material: PBMCs. In DNA, the CDR3 is TGCAGCGTTGACAGGGGGCAGTCTGAAGCTTTCTTT. Its translation: CSVDRGQSEAFF. Looking up the rest from reference TRBV29-1 and TRBJ1-1 gives the full variable domain: SAVISQKPSRDICQRGTSLTIQCQVDSQVTMMFWYRQQPGQSLTLIATANQGSEATYESGFVIDKFPISRPNLTFSTLTVSNMSPEDSSIYLCSVDRGQSEAFFGQGTRLTVV.